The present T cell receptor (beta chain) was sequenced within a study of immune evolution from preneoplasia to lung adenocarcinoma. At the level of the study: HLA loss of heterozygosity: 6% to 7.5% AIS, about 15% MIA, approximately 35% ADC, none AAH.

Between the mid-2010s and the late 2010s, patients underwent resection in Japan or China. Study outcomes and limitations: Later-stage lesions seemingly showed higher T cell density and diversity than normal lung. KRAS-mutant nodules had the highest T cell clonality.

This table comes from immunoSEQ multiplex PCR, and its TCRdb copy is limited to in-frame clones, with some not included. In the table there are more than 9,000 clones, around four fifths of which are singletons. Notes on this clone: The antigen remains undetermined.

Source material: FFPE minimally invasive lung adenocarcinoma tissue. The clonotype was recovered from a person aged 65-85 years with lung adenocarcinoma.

CDR3 sequence reads: CAIRLTDNTEAFF. CDR3 nucleotides: TGTGCCATCAGACTGACAGACAACACTGAAGCTTTCTTT. The rearrangement links TRBV10-3 to TRBJ1-1; a weak D match, TRBD1 (5 bases). V was clipped by 6 bases and J by 2 bases, with 10 bases between them. The CDR3 length is 13 residues. Germline V gene lookup returns CDR1 ENHRY and CDR2 SYGVKD.